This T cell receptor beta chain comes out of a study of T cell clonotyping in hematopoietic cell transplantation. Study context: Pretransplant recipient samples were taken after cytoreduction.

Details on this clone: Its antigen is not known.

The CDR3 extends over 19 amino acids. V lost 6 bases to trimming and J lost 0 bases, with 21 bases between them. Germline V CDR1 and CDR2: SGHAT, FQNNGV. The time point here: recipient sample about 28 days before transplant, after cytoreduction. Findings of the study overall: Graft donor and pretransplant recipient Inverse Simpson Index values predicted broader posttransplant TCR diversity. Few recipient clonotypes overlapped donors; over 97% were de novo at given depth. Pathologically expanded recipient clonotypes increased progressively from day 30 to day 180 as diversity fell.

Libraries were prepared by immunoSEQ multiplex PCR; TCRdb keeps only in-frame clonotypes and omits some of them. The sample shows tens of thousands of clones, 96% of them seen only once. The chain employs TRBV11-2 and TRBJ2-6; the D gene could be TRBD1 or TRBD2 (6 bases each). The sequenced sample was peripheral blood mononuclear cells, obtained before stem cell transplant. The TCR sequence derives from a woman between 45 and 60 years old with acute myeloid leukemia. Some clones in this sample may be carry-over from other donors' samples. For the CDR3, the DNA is TGTGCCAGCAGGGGGGCAGGAGGGGCCCTACTCTCTGGGGCCAACGTCCTGACTTTC. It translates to CASRGAGGALLSGANVLTF.